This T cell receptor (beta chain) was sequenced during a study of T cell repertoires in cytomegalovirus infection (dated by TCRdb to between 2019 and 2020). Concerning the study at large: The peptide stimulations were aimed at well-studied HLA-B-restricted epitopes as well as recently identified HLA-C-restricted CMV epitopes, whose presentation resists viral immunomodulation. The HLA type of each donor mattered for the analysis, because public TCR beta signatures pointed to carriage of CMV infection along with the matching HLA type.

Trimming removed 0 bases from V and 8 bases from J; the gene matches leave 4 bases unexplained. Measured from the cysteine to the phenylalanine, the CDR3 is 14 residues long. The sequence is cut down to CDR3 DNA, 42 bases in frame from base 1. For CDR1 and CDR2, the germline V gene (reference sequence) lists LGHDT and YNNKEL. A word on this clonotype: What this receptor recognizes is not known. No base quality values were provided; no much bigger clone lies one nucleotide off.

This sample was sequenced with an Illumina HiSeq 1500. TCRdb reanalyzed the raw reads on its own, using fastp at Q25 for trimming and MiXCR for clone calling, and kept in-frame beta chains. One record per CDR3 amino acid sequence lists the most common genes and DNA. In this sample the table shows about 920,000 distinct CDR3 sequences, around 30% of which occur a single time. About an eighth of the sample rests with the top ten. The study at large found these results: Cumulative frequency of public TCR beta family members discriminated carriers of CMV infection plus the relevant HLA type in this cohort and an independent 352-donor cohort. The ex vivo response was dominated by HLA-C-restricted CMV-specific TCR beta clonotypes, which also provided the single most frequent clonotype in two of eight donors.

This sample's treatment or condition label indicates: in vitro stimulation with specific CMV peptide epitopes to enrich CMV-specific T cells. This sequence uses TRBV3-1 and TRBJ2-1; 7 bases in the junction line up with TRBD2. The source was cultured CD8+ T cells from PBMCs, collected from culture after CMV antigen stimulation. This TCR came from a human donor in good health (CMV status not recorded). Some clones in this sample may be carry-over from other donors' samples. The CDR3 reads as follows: CASSQDWGGDEQFF. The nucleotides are TGTGCCAGCAGCCAAGATTGGGGGGGGGATGAGCAGTTCTTC.